This T cell receptor (beta chain) was observed in a study of blood T cell repertoires in COVID-19. TCRdb's table, derived via immunoSEQ multiplex PCR, lists solely in-frame clones and lacks some. Of 120,000 to 150,000 clones in the sample, about nine tenths are singletons; the top ten hold 5.5% to 7.5%. Germline V lookup: CDR1 GTSNPN, CDR2 SVGIG (reference sequence). V was clipped by 0 bases and J by 5 bases; unmatched bases: 1. The CDR3 has 13 residues. This chain connects TRBV30 to TRBJ2-7; 10 nucleotides align to TRBD1. The receptor was isolated from a man at least 80 years old with acute or convalescent COVID-19. Specimen: peripheral blood. CDR3 nucleotide sequence: TGTGCCTGGAGTGTAGGGACAGGGGACGAGCAGTACTTC. It codes for CAWSVGTGDEQYF.